The clone carrying this TCR beta chain appeared many times. The antigen is undetermined. Extraction of PBMCs used roughly 9.3 ml of fresh peripheral blood. This CDR3 is 16 amino acids long. V lost 1 base, J lost 2 bases, and 7 bases stayed unmatched. Per germline, CDR1 SGHDT and CDR2 YYEEEE. This sample was included in a study of T cells in Graves' hyperthyroidism and ophthalmopathy. Notes on the study in general: Model-based prediction identified ophthalmopathy a median roughly six months prior to its onset. Within blood appeared most thyroid clonotypes that had expanded above 0.001.

Amplification of TCR beta CDR3 regions used RNA as the template. HTBI primers were the set used in a first-round RT-PCR of the TCR CDR3. TCRdb recomputed calls from the multiplex PCR reads with MiXCR, one row per CDR3 protein. The repertoire holds over 300,000 distinct CDR3 sequences, with approximately 15% as singletons. The source material was blood. The J gene is TRBJ2-7, the V gene TRBV5-6; 9 bases align to TRBD2. This TCR was recovered from a woman aged 60-75 years with Graves' hyperthyroidism. CDR3 residues: CASSLLGSGSPYEQYF. CDR3 sequence (DNA): TGTGCCAGCAGCTTGCTGGGTAGCGGGAGTCCCTACGAGCAGTACTTC.